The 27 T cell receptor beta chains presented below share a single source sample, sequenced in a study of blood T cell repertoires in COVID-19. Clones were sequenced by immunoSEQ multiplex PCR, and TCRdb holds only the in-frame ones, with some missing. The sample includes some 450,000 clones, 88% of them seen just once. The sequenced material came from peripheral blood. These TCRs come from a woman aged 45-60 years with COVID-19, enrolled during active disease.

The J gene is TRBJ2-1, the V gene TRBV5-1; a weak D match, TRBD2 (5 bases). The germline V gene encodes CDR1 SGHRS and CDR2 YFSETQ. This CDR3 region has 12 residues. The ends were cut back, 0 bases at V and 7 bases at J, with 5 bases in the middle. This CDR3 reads CASSLGGNEQFF. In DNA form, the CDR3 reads TGCGCCAGCAGCTTGGGAGGGAATGAGCAGTTCTTC. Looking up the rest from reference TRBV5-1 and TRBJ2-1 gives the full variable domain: KAGVTQTPRYLIKTRGQQVTLSCSPISGHRSVSWYQQTPGQGLQFLFEYFSETQRNKGNFPGRFSGRQFSNSRSEMNVSTLELGDSALYLCASSLGGNEQFFGPGTRLTVL.

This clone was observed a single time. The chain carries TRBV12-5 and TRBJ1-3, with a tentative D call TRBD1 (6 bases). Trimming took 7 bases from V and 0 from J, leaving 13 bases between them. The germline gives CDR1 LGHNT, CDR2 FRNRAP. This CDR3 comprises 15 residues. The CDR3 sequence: CASALDSNSGNTIYF. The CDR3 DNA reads TGTGCTAGTGCCCTGGACAGTAACTCTGGAAACACCATATATTTT. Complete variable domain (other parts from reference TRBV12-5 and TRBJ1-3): DARVTQTPRHKVTEMGQEVTMRCQPILGHNTVFWYRQTMMQGLELLAYFRNRAPLDDSGMPKDRFSAEMPDATLATLKIQPSEPRDSAVYFCASALDSNSGNTIYFGEGSWLTVV.

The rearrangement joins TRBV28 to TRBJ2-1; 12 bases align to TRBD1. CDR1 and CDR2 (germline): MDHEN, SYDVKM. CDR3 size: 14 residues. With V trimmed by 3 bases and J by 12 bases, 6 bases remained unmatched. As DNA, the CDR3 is TGTGCCAGCAGTTTTGGGACAGGGGGCTTACGGCAGTTCTTC. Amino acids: CASSFGTGGLRQFF.

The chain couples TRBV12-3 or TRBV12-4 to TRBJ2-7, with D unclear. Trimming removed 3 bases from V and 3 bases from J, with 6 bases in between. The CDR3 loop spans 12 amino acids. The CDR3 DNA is TGTGCCAGCAGTTTCGGCGGCTACGAGCAGTACTTC. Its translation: CASSFGGYEQYF.

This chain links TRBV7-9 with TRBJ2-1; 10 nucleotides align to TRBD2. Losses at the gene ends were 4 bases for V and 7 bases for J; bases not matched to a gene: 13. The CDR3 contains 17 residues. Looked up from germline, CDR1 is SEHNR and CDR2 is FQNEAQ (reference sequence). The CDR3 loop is CASSSPPSGGGENEQFF. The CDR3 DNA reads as TGTGCCAGCAGCTCGCCTCCTAGCGGGGGTGGCGAGAATGAGCAGTTCTTC.

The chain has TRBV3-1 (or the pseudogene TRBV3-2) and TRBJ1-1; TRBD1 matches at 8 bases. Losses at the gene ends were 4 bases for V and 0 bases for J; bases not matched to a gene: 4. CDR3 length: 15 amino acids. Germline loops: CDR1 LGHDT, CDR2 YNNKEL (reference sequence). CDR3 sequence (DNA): TGTGCCAGCAGCCGAGGGGACAGGATGAACACTGAAGCTTTCTTT. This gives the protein CASSRGDRMNTEAFF.

The CDR3 spells CASSLVAGGYYEQYF. The CDR3, as DNA: TGCGCCAGCAGCTTGGTTGCAGGGGGGTACTACGAGCAGTACTTC. The chain carries TRBV5-1 and TRBJ2-7; D perhaps matches TRBD1 (7 bases). CDR1 and CDR2 (germline): SGHRS, YFSETQ. V dropped 0 bases and J dropped 3 bases, with 13 bases sitting between them. This CDR3 has 15 amino acids.

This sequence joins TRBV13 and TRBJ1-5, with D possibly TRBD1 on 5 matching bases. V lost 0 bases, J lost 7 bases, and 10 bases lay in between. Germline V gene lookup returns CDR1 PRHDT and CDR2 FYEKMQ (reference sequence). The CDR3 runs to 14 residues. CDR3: CASSLGLTGQPQHF. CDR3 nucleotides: TGTGCCAGCAGCTTAGGCCTAACAGGCCAGCCCCAGCATTTT.

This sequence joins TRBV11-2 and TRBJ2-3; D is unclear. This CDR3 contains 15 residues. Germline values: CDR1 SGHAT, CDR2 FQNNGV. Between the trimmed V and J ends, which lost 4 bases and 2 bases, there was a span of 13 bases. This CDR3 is CASSSTLLATDTQYF. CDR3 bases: TGTGCCAGCAGCTCGACTTTGTTAGCCACAGATACGCAGTATTTT.

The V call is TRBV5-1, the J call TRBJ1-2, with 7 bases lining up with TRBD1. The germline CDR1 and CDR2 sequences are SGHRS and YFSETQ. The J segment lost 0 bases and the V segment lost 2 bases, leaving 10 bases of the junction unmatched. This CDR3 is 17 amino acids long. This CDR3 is CASSFGDSLTSNYGYTF. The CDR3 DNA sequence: TGCGCCAGCAGCTTTGGGGACAGCCTCACCTCTAACTATGGCTACACCTTC.

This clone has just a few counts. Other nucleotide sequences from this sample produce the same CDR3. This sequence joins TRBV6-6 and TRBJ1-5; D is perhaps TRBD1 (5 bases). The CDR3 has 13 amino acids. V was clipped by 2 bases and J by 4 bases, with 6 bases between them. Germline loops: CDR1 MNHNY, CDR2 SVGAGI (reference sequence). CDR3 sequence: CASSYGGNQPQHF. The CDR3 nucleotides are TGTGCCAGCAGTTACGGGGGGAATCAGCCCCAGCATTTT.

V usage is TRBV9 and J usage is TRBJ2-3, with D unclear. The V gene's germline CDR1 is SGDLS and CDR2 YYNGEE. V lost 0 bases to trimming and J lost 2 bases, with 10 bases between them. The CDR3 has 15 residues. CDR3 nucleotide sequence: TGTGCCAGCAGCGTAGATGACTTCTCCACAGATACGCAGTATTTT. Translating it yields CASSVDDFSTDTQYF.

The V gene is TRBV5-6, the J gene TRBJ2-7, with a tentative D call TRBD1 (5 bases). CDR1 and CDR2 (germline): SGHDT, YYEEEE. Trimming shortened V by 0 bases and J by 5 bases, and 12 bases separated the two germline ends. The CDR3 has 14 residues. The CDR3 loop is CASSLGQGFNEQYF. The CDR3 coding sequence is TGTGCCAGCAGCTTGGGTCAGGGTTTCAACGAGCAGTACTTC.

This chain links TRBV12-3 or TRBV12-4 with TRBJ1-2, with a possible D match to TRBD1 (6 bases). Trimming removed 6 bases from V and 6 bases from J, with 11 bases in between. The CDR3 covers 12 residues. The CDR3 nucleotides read TGTGCCAGCAGGCGAGGGGGAGATGGCTACACCTTC. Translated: CASRRGGDGYTF.

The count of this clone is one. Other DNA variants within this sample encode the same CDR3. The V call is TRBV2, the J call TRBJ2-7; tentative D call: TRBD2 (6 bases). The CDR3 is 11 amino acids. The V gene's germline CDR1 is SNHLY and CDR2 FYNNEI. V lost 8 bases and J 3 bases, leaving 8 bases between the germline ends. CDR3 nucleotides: TGTGCCAGCTTGGGGGGCTACGAGCAGTACTTC. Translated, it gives CASLGGYEQYF.

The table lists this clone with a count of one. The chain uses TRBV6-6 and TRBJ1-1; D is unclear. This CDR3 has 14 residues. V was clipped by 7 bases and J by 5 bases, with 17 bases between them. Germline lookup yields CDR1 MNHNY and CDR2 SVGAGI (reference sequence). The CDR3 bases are TGTGCCAGCACTCCTGACGGAGCTCTGACTGAAGCTTTCTTT. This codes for CASTPDGALTEAFF.

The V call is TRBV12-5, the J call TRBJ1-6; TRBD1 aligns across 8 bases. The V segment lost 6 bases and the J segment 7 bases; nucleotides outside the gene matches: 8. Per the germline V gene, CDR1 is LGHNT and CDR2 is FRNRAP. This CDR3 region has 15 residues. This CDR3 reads CASGSSTGENSPLHF. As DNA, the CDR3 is TGTGCTAGTGGCTCGTCGACAGGGGAGAATTCACCCCTCCACTTT. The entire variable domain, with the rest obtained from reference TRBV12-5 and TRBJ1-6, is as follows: DARVTQTPRHKVTEMGQEVTMRCQPILGHNTVFWYRQTMMQGLELLAYFRNRAPLDDSGMPKDRFSAEMPDATLATLKIQPSEPRDSAVYFCASGSSTGENSPLHFGNGTRLTVT.

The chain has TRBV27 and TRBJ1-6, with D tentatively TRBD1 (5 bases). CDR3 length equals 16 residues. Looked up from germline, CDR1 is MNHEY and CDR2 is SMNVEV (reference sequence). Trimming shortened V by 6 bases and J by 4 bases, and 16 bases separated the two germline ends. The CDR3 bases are TGTGCCAGCAGGACCACGTCCGGGGGATATAATTCACCCCTCCACTTT. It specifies CASRTTSGGYNSPLHF.

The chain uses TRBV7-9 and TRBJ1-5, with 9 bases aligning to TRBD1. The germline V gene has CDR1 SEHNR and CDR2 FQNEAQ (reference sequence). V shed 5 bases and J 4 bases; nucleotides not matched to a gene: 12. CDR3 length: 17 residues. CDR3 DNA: TGTGCCAGCAGCCCCGGGACAGGGTACAGTAAGAATCAGCCCCAGCATTTT. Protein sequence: CASSPGTGYSKNQPQHF.

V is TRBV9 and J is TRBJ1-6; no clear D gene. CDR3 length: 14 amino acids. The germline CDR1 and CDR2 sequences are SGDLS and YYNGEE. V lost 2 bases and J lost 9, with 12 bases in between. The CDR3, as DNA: TGTGCCAGCAGCGTCGGCGGAGTACGTTCACCCCTCCACTTT. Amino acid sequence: CASSVGGVRSPLHF.

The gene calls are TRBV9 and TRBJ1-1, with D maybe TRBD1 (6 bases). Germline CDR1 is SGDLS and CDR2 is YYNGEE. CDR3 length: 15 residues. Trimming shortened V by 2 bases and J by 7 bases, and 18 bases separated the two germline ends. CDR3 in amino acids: CASSVNIQGANEAFF. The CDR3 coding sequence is TGTGCCAGCAGCGTTAATATACAGGGCGCAAATGAAGCTTTCTTT.

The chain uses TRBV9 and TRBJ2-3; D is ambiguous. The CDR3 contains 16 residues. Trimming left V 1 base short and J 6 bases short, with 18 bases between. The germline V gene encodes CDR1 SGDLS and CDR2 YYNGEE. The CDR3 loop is CASSVSSQALSDTQYF. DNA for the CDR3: TGTGCCAGCAGCGTATCTTCGCAGGCCCTCTCCGATACGCAGTATTTT. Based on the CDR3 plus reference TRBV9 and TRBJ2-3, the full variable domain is DSGVTQTPKHLITATGQRVTLRCSPRSGDLSVYWYQQSLDQGLQFLIQYYNGEERAKGNILERFSAQQFPDLHSELNLSSLELGDSALYFCASSVSSQALSDTQYFGPGTRLTVL.

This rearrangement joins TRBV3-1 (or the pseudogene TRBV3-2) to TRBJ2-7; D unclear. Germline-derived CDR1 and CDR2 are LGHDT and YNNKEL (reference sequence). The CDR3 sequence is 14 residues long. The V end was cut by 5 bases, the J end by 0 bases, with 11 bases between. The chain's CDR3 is CASSTRHASYEQYF. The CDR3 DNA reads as TGTGCCAGCAGCACACGACATGCCTCCTACGAGCAGTACTTC.

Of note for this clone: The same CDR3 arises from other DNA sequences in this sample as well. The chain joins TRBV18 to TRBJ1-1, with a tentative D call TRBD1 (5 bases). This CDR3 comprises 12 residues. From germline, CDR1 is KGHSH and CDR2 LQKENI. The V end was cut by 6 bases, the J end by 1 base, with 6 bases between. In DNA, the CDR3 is TGTGCCAGCTCGACAGCGAACACTGAAGCTTTCTTT. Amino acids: CASSTANTEAFF.

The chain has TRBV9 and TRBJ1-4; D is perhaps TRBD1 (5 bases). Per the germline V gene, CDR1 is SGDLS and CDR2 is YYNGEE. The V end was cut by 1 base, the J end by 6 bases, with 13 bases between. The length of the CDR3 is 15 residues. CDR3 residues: CASSVMGLDHEKLFF. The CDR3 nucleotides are TGTGCCAGCAGCGTAATGGGACTCGATCATGAAAAACTGTTTTTT.

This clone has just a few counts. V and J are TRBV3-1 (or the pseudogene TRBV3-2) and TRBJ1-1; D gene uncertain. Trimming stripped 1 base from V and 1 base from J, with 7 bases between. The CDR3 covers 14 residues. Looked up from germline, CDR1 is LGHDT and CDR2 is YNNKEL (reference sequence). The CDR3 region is CASSQGQANTEAFF. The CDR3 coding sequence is TGTGCCAGCAGCCAAGGGCAGGCGAACACTGAAGCTTTCTTT.

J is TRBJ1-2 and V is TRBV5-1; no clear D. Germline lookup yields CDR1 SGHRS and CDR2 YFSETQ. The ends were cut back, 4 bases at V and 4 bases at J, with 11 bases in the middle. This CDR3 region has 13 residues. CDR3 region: CASSPVQAYGYTF. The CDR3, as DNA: TGCGCCAGCAGCCCTGTGCAGGCCTATGGCTACACCTTC.